The source of this TCR beta chain is a study of blood T cell repertoires in COVID-19. Study-level information: The United States, Italy and Spain supplied acute and convalescent COVID-19 samples.

Trimming cost V 2 bases and J 6 bases, with 13 bases left between them. Germline V gene sequence: CDR1 SGHNT, CDR2 YENEEA. The CDR3 length is 14 residues. TCRdb keeps only in-frame clones here, not all; method: immunoSEQ multiplex PCR. The table records approximately 65,000 clones, approximately 93% of them present only once. This chain connects TRBV11-3 to TRBJ1-2; D may be TRBD1 (5 bases). Material: peripheral blood. This clonotype originated in a man aged 70 or older with active COVID-19. The CDR3, as DNA: TGTGCCAGCAGCTTACCAGGGCGCCTCGATGGCTACACCTTC. It translates to CASSLPGRLDGYTF.